These 7 T cell receptor beta chains were all obtained from the same sample, sequenced in a study of blood T cells in healthy people across ages. The second PCR ran roughly 7 to 12 cycles with a sample-barcoded 5' primer and J-beta primers. From the 5' RACE reads, TCRdb called clonotypes with MiXCR, one entry per CDR3 protein. Found here are roughly 1,800,000 distinct CDR3 sequences, about 49% of them singletons; the top ten hold approximately 2.1%. The sequenced material came from blood. These receptors all stem from a middle-aged woman in good health.

The table lists this clonotype with a few counts. The CDR3 region is CSPGSGGITDTQYF. In DNA, the CDR3 is TGCAGCCCTGGCTCGGGGGGAATCACAGATACGCAGTATTTT. This rearrangement joins TRBV29-1 to TRBJ2-3, with 7 bases matching TRBD2. Germline trimming cut 8 bases from V and 2 bases from J; bases unmatched to any gene: 10. The CDR3 is 14 residues long. Germline V gives CDR1 SQVTM, CDR2 ANQGSEA.

This clonotype has a handful of counts. This rearrangement joins TRBV12-3 or TRBV12-4 to TRBJ1-5; no firm D call. V lost 2 bases, J lost 6 bases, and 11 bases lay in between. The CDR3 has 14 amino acids. CDR3 loop: CASSLQMGIQPQHF. In DNA, the CDR3 is TGTGCCAGCAGTTTACAGATGGGGATTCAGCCCCAGCATTTT.

The CDR3, as DNA: TGTGCCAGCAGTCTCGATCTACAGGATCTAGCCAAAAACATTCAGTACTTC. It yields the protein CASSLDLQDLAKNIQYF. The chain links TRBV12-3 or TRBV12-4 to TRBJ2-4; maybe TRBD1 (5 bases). The CDR3 is made up of 17 amino acids. V lost 5 bases and J 0 bases, leaving 17 bases between the germline ends.

This clonotype was seen a handful of times. The gene calls are TRBV7-8 and TRBJ2-6, with 7 positions matching TRBD1. CDR3 length: 17 residues. Losses at the gene ends were 3 bases for V and 0 bases for J; bases not matched to a gene: 5. CDR1 SGHVS and CDR2 FQNEAQ come from the germline V gene. The CDR3 nucleotides read TGTGCCAGCAGCTTGGGGACAGAATTCTCTGGGGCCAACGTCCTGACTTTC. It specifies CASSLGTEFSGANVLTF.

The chain links TRBV14 to TRBJ2-1; the D is unclear. Trimming took off 0 bases at V and 1 base at J, with 7 bases between the two ends. Germline-derived CDR1 and CDR2 are SGHDN and FVKESK. The CDR3 spans 15 residues. DNA for the CDR3: TGTGCCAGCAGCCAAGATCTTACGTCCTACAATGAGCAGTTCTTC. This gives the protein CASSQDLTSYNEQFF.

V usage is TRBV29-1 and J usage is TRBJ1-2, with D maybe TRBD1 (5 bases). Looked up from germline, CDR1 is SQVTM and CDR2 is ANQGSEA. Trimming left V 6 bases short and J 6 bases short, with 11 bases between. The CDR3 is 11 amino acids. CDR3 in amino acids: CSVRDGDGYTF. In DNA, the CDR3 is TGCAGCGTGCGGGACGGGGATGGCTACACCTTC.

The J gene is TRBJ2-1, the V gene TRBV9; 7 bases map to TRBD2. Germline V gene lookup returns CDR1 SGDLS and CDR2 YYNGEE. CDR3 length: 16 amino acids. After removal of 0 bases from V and 8 bases from J, the junction contained 11 bases not matched to a gene. The CDR3 DNA is TGTGCCAGCAGCGTAGACCCTGCGGGGGTTGTCGATGAGCAGTTCTTC. Protein: CASSVDPAGVVDEQFF.